This TCR beta chain derives from a study of blood T cells in healthy people across ages. Findings and limits, study-wide: Because sorting was not performed, PBMCs prevented conclusive naive versus antigen-experienced comparison. Strong correlation existed between TCR beta diversity and naive T cell percentage. Greater diversity and more naive CD4+ cells were seen in long-lived donors than in aged donors.

The germline CDR1 and CDR2 sequences are DFQATT and SNEGSKA (reference sequence). The ends were cut back, 4 bases at V and 3 bases at J, with 19 bases in the middle. The CDR3 runs 15 residues. For the second PCR, which ran for 7 to 11 cycles, a sample-barcoded 5' primer and a J-beta primer mix were used. In TCRdb, the 5' RACE reads were re-called with MiXCR into one record per CDR3 protein. The data show about 1 million distinct CDR3 sequences, with 45% seen just once and under 20% held by the top ten. This clonotype was detected a few times. Its antigen is unidentified. The TCR sequence derives from a woman aged 60-75 years in good health. V gene TRBV20-1 combines with J gene TRBJ2-7; tentative D call: TRBD2 (5 bases). The sample consisted of blood. The CDR3 here is CSANPYAGRVYEQYF. The CDR3, as DNA: TGCAGTGCTAATCCGTATGCGGGCAGAGTCTACGAGCAGTACTTC.